Listed here are 29 T cell receptor beta chains from one sample, sequenced in a study of T cell changes during pregnancy in multiple sclerosis. Assay: immunoSEQ multiplex PCR; the TCRdb copy retains only in-frame clones and omits some. The sample shows about 83,000 clones, over 80% of them seen only once. Here the sequenced sample was PBMCs, taken in the first trimester of pregnancy. The receptors were gathered from a female donor in good health, serving as a control in a pregnancy study. Some clones in this sample may be carry-over from other donors' samples.

The chain joins TRBV2 to TRBJ1-2; D is possibly TRBD1 (6 bases). CDR1 and CDR2 (germline): SNHLY, FYNNEI. The germline V and J ends were trimmed by 5 bases and 8 bases, with 21 bases remaining between them. The CDR3 sequence is 15 residues long. Here the CDR3 reads CASSTEGGGRGGYTF. In DNA form, the CDR3 reads TGTGCCAGCAGTACCGAAGGGGGGGGTCGAGGCGGCTACACCTTC.

The rearrangement links TRBV5-6 to TRBJ1-1; no firm D call. Germline V gene sequence: CDR1 SGHDT, CDR2 YYEEEE. V was clipped by 0 bases and J by 3 bases, with 6 bases between them. The CDR3 extends over 13 amino acids. The CDR3 here is CASSLETDTEAFF. The CDR3 coding sequence is TGTGCCAGCAGCTTGGAAACGGACACTGAAGCTTTCTTT.

The gene calls are TRBV5-1 and TRBJ2-1; D not resolved. This CDR3 spans 14 amino acids. CDR1 is SGHRS and CDR2 is YFSETQ in the germline V gene. Trimming left V 5 bases short and J 2 bases short, with 11 bases between. This CDR3 is CASSPDMAYNEQFF. CDR3 bases: TGCGCCAGCAGTCCTGACATGGCCTACAATGAGCAGTTCTTC.

The sample holds one count of this clone. The chain employs TRBV10-3 and TRBJ2-2; 10 nucleotides match TRBD2. The CDR3 consists of 14 residues. V shed 6 bases, J shed 4 bases, and the junction held 2 bases outside the gene matches. Germline V gene data show CDR1 as ENHRY and CDR2 as SYGVKD. CDR3 in amino acids: CAISASGGTGELFF. CDR3 nucleotides: TGTGCCATCAGCGCTAGCGGGGGCACCGGGGAGCTGTTTTTT.

This clone was seen a single time. The CDR3 loop reads CASRTDSNQPQHF. The CDR3 nucleotides are TGTGCCAGCAGGACAGATAGCAATCAGCCCCAGCATTTT. This chain uses TRBV27 with TRBJ1-5; TRBD1 is a possible D gene (5 bases). Between the trimmed V and J ends, which lost 6 bases and 0 bases, there was a span of 6 bases. Germline loops: CDR1 MNHEY, CDR2 SMNVEV (reference sequence). The CDR3 extends over 13 amino acids.

The chain is built from TRBV11-2 and TRBJ2-2; tentatively, D is TRBD1 (7 bases). CDR3 size: 16 residues. The ends were cut back, 1 base at V and 6 bases at J, with 15 bases in the middle. Germline V lookup: CDR1 SGHAT, CDR2 FQNNGV. The CDR3 bases are TGTGCCAGCAGCTTAGCACAGGGGAGGATACCCGGGGAGCTGTTTTTT. Encoded protein: CASSLAQGRIPGELFF.

The chain combines TRBV30 with TRBJ2-1; no reliable D call. The V gene lost 1 base and the J gene lost 9 bases, with 7 bases spanning the gap. The CDR3 length is 11 residues. Germline CDR1 is GTSNPN and CDR2 is SVGIG (reference sequence). The CDR3 coding sequence is TGTGCCTGGAGTGGAGCAGGTGAGCAGTTCTTC. Its translation: CAWSGAGEQFF.

This sequence joins TRBV7-2 and TRBJ2-7; TRBD1 matches at 11 bases. Trimming cost V 1 base and J 4 bases; bases outside gene matches: 6. There are 16 residues in the CDR3. CDR1 and CDR2 (germline): SGHTA, FQGNSA. CDR3 coding DNA: TGTGCCAGCAGCTTAGGCGGACAGGGGGCAGCTTACGAGCAGTACTTC. Encoded protein: CASSLGGQGAAYEQYF.

The V and J genes are TRBV5-8 and TRBJ2-7, with TRBD2 matching over 8 bases. The CDR3 is 15 residues long. V dropped 0 bases and J dropped 3; count of bases not matched to a gene: 5. Germline V CDR1 and CDR2: SGHTS, YDEGEE. CDR3 residues: CASSLAREGIYEQYF. The CDR3 DNA reads TGTGCCAGCAGCTTGGCTCGGGAGGGGATCTACGAGCAGTACTTC.

Only a few counts were recorded for this clone. The chain has TRBV6-5 and TRBJ1-2; D is unresolved. Germline V gene lookup returns CDR1 MNHEY and CDR2 SVGAGI. This CDR3 spans 14 amino acids. Trimming cost V 0 bases and J 8 bases, with 13 bases left between them. This CDR3 is CASSYSSDFQGYTF. The DNA of the CDR3 is TGTGCCAGCAGTTACTCGTCGGACTTTCAAGGCTACACCTTC.

DNA for the CDR3: TGCGCCAGCAGTGAGTCGGGAGGGTATGGCTACACCTTC. It codes for CASSESGGYGYTF. This chain uses TRBV10-2 with TRBJ1-2; D not certain. Germline CDR1 WSHSY, CDR2 SAAADI. V was trimmed by 0 bases and J by 5 bases, leaving 7 bases between them. The CDR3 has 13 residues.

V gene TRBV6-5 combines with J gene TRBJ2-3; the D gene is possibly TRBD1 (5 bases). Per the germline V gene, CDR1 is MNHEY and CDR2 is SVGAGI. The CDR3 is made up of 13 amino acids. V gave up 2 bases and J gave up 5 bases, with 8 bases separating them. The CDR3 DNA reads TGTGCCAGCAGTTACCCAGGGATAGATACGCAGTATTTT. Translating gives CASSYPGIDTQYF.

The chain has TRBV4-3 and TRBJ2-7, with 9 positions matching TRBD2. The CDR3 totals 17 residues. CDR1 and CDR2 (germline): LGHNA, YSLEER. The ends lost 2 bases at V and 11 bases at J; junction bases unmatched: 19. The CDR3 here is CASSQRFPPSREGPKYF. The CDR3 DNA reads as TGCGCCAGCAGCCAACGTTTCCCCCCTTCGCGGGAGGGCCCGAAGTACTTC.

The chain has TRBV10-3 and TRBJ2-2; 9 bases fit TRBD1. The length of the CDR3 is 15 residues. V lost 4 bases and J lost 7; bases outside the gene matches: 7. Germline assignment: CDR1 ENHRY and CDR2 SYGVKD. In DNA form, the CDR3 reads TGTGCCATCAGTGGGCGACAGGGGGATGGCGGGGAGCTGTTTTTT. It codes for CAISGRQGDGGELFF.

This rearrangement joins TRBV25-1 to TRBJ1-1, with TRBD1 matching 7 bases. CDR1 MGHDK and CDR2 SYGVNS come from the germline V gene. V dropped 5 bases and J dropped 6; count of bases not matched to a gene: 9. This CDR3 has 14 residues. The CDR3 sequence: CASSPDRAFSEAFF. CDR3 DNA sequence: TGTGCCAGCAGTCCCGACAGGGCCTTTTCTGAAGCTTTCTTT.

The chain has TRBV5-6 and TRBJ1-6, with 9 bases fitting TRBD1. V trimming: 1 base; J trimming: 6 bases; junction bases outside the gene matches: 2. The CDR3 length is 15 residues. Germline V gene data show CDR1 as SGHDT and CDR2 as YYEEEE. The CDR3 sequence is CASSLTGGGNSPLHF. The CDR3 coding sequence is TGTGCCAGCAGCTTGACAGGGGGCGGTAATTCACCCCTCCACTTT. Combining the CDR3 with reference TRBV5-6 and TRBJ1-6 gives the whole variable domain DAGVTQSPTHLIKTRGQQVTLRCSPKSGHDTVSWYQQALGQGPQFIFQYYEEEERQRGNFPDRFSGHQFPNYSSELNVNALLLGDSALYLCASSLTGGGNSPLHFGNGTRLTVT.

The J gene is TRBJ1-2, the V gene TRBV15; the D is unclear. V shed 1 base and J shed 8 bases, with 14 bases lying between them. The V gene's germline CDR1 is LNHNV and CDR2 YYDKDF (reference sequence). The CDR3 runs 14 residues. The CDR3 here is CATSRGEGGNGYTF. The CDR3 DNA is TGTGCCACCAGCAGAGGTGAGGGTGGGAACGGCTACACCTTC.

This clone was recorded once. The V call is TRBV28, the J call TRBJ2-5, with 8 bases matching TRBD2. The germline V gene encodes CDR1 MDHEN and CDR2 SYDVKM. This CDR3 is 16 amino acids long. V dropped 6 bases and J dropped 3; count of bases not matched to a gene: 12. DNA for the CDR3: TGTGCCAGCAGCCGGGGGGGCACCTTAGTTAAAGAGACCCAGTACTTC. Amino acid sequence: CASSRGGTLVKETQYF.

CDR3 nucleotide sequence: TGTGCCAGCAGCTTAGGGACTCTTGGGAATGAGCAGTTCTTC. Protein: CASSLGTLGNEQFF. The V gene is TRBV7-9, the J gene TRBJ2-1; TRBD2 is a possible D gene (5 bases). Trimming took off 1 base at V and 7 bases at J, with 11 bases between the two ends. Germline lookup yields CDR1 SEHNR and CDR2 FQNEAQ (reference sequence). The CDR3 loop spans 14 amino acids. The full variable domain, its missing parts supplied by reference TRBV7-9 and TRBJ2-1, is DTGVSQNPRHKITKRGQNVTFRCDPISEHNRLYWYRQTLGQGPEFLTYFQNEAQLEKSRLLSDRFSAERPKGSFSTLEIQRTEQGDSAMYLCASSLGTLGNEQFFGPGTRLTVL.

The chain carries TRBV29-1 and TRBJ2-3, with 10 positions matching TRBD1. The CDR3 loop spans 14 amino acids. V shed 4 bases, J shed 8 bases, and the junction held 9 bases outside the gene matches. Germline assignment: CDR1 SQVTM and CDR2 ANQGSEA. This CDR3 reads CSVVGQGIGGTQYF. The CDR3 nucleotides read TGCAGCGTTGTGGGACAGGGGATTGGTGGTACGCAGTATTTT.

The chain uses TRBV9 and TRBJ1-1; the match to TRBD1 covers 11 bases. The germline CDR1 and CDR2 sequences are SGDLS and YYNGEE. This CDR3 is 16 amino acids long. V shed 4 bases and J 2 bases; nucleotides not matched to a gene: 7. CDR3 DNA: TGTGCCAGCAGCCCACGGGACAGGGGGTTTAACACTGAAGCTTTCTTT. This sequence encodes CASSPRDRGFNTEAFF.

This chain connects TRBV11-2 to TRBJ2-7; 10 nucleotides line up with TRBD1. The V gene's germline CDR1 is SGHAT and CDR2 FQNNGV. The CDR3 extends over 16 amino acids. Losses at the gene ends were 4 bases for V and 1 base for J; bases not matched to a gene: 7. CDR3 amino acids: CASSSPRTGGSYEQYF. Written as DNA, the CDR3 is TGTGCCAGCAGCTCGCCCCGGACAGGGGGTTCCTACGAGCAGTACTTC.

A single count supports this clone. The chain links TRBV2 to TRBJ1-3, with a weak D call TRBD1 (5 bases). The V end was cut by 7 bases, the J end by 0 bases, with 7 bases between. The germline CDR1 and CDR2 sequences are SNHLY and FYNNEI. CDR3 length equals 13 residues. This chain's CDR3 is CASTGDSGNTIYF. In nucleotides, the CDR3 is TGTGCCAGCACGGGGGACTCTGGAAACACCATATATTTT.

The CDR3: CASSPPRDSYTEAFF. CDR3 bases: TGTGCCAGCAGCCCACCCCGGGACAGTTACACTGAAGCTTTCTTT. The chain combines TRBV28 with TRBJ1-1, with 7 bases fitting TRBD1. Germline V gene data show CDR1 as MDHEN and CDR2 as SYDVKM. With V trimmed by 6 bases and J by 3 bases, 10 bases remained unmatched. This CDR3 is 15 amino acids long.

The chain carries TRBV27 and TRBJ1-5, with a possible D match to TRBD1 (6 bases). CDR1 and CDR2 (germline): MNHEY, SMNVEV (reference sequence). This CDR3 is 15 amino acids long. Trimming shortened V by 6 bases and J by 0 bases, and 12 bases separated the two germline ends. The CDR3 is CASRTRGNSNQPQHF. The DNA of the CDR3 is TGTGCCAGCAGAACCAGGGGAAATAGCAATCAGCCCCAGCATTTT.

This chain uses TRBV28 with TRBJ1-2; D gene ambiguous. The germline V gene has CDR1 MDHEN and CDR2 SYDVKM. The CDR3 is made up of 14 amino acids. The V and J ends lost 7 bases and 0 bases respectively, with 12 bases between them. This CDR3 reads CASKEGGANYGYTF. In DNA form, the CDR3 reads TGTGCCAGCAAGGAGGGAGGAGCTAACTATGGCTACACCTTC.

CDR3 sequence reads: CASGPTAGGEQYF. For the CDR3, the DNA is TGCGCCAGCGGTCCAACAGCGGGAGGGGAGCAGTACTTC. The genes are TRBV5-1 and TRBJ2-7; 10 bases match TRBD2. Germline-derived CDR1 and CDR2 are SGHRS and YFSETQ. The length of the CDR3 is 13 residues. V shed 7 bases, J shed 7 bases, and the junction held 8 bases outside the gene matches.

The chain links TRBV15 to TRBJ1-3; 7 nucleotides match TRBD1. Germline CDR1 LNHNV, CDR2 YYDKDF (reference sequence). The CDR3 spans 17 residues. The V and J ends lost 2 bases and 0 bases, in that order; junction bases with no gene match: 7. CDR3 amino acids: CATSRSPGQLSGNTIYF. The CDR3 DNA is TGTGCCACCAGCAGATCACCGGGACAGCTCTCTGGAAACACCATATATTTT.

Only one count was recorded for this clone. The J gene is TRBJ1-1, the V gene TRBV23-1; 9 nucleotides line up with TRBD1. TRBV23-1 is an ORF; its function is uncertain. V was clipped by 4 bases and J by 0 bases; unmatched bases: 6. The CDR3 has 16 residues. For the CDR3, the DNA is TGCGCCAGCAGTCGCCCAAACAGGGGGCTGAACACTGAAGCTTTCTTT. Amino acids: CASSRPNRGLNTEAFF.